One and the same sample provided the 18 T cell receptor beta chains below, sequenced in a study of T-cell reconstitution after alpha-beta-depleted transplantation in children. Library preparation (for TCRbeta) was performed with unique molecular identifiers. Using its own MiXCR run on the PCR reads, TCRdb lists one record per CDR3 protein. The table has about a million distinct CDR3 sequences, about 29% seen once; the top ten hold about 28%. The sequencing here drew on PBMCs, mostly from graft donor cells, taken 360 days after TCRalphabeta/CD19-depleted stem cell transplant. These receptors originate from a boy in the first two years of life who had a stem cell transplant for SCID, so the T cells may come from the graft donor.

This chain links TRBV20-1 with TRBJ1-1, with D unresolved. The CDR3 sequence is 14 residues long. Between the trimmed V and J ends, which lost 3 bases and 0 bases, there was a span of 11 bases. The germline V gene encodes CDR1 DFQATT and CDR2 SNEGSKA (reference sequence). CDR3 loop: CSARPGRLNTEAFF. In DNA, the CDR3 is TGCAGTGCTAGGCCAGGACGGTTGAACACTGAAGCTTTCTTT.

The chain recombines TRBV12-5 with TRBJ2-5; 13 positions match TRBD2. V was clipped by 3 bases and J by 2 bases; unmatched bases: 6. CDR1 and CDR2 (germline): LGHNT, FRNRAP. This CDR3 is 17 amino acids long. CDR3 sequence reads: CASGFNLLAGGQETQYF. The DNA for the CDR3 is TGTGCTAGTGGTTTCAACCTACTAGCGGGGGGGCAAGAGACCCAGTACTTC.

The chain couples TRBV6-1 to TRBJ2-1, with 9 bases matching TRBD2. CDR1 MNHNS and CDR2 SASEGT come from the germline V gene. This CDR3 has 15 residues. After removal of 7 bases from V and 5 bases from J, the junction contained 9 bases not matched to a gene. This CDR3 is CASTQLAGSNNEQFF. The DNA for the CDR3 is TGTGCCAGCACCCAGCTAGCGGGGTCGAACAATGAGCAGTTCTTC.

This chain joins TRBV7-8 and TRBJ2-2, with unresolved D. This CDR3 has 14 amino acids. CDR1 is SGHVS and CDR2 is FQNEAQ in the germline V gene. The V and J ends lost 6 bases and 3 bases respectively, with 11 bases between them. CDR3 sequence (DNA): TGTGCCAGCAGGGCGCCGAGGTACACCGGGGAGCTGTTTTTT. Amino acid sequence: CASRAPRYTGELFF. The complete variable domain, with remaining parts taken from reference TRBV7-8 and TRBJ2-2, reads GAGVSQSPRYKVAKRGQDVALRCDPISGHVSLFWYQQALGQGPEFLTYFQNEAQLDKSGLPSDRFFAERPEGSVSTLKIQRTQQEDSAVYLCASRAPRYTGELFFGEGSRLTVL.

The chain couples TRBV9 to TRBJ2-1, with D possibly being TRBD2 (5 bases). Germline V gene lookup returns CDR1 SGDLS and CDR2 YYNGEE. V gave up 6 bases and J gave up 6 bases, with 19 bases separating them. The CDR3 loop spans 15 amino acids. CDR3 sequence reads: CASTPAVTASNEQFF. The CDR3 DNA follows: TGTGCCAGCACACCAGCGGTGACTGCTTCCAATGAGCAGTTCTTC.

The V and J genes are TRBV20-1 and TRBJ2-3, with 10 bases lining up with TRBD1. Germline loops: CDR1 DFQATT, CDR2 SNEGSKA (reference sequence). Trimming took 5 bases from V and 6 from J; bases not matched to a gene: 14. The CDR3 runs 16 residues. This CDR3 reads CSALKPGTGDTDTQYF. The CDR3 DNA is TGCAGTGCTCTTAAGCCCGGGACAGGGGATACTGATACGCAGTATTTT.

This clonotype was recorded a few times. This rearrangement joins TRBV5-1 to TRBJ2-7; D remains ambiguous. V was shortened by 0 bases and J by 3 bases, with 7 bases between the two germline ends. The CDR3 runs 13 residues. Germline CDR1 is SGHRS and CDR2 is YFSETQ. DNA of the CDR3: TGCGCCAGCAGCTTGGTAAGCAACTACGAGCAGTACTTC. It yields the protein CASSLVSNYEQYF.

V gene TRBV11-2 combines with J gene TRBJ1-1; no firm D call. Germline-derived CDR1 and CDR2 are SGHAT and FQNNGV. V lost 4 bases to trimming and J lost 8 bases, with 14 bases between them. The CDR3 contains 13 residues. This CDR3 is CASSSRPGSEAFF. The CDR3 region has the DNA TGTGCCAGCAGCTCCAGACCGGGATCGGAAGCTTTCTTT.

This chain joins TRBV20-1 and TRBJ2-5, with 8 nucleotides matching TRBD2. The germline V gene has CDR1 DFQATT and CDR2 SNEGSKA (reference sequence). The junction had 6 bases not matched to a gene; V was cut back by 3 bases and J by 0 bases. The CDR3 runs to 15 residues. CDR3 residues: CSASKVAGYQETQYF. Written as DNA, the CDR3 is TGCAGTGCTAGTAAGGTAGCGGGGTACCAAGAGACCCAGTACTTC.

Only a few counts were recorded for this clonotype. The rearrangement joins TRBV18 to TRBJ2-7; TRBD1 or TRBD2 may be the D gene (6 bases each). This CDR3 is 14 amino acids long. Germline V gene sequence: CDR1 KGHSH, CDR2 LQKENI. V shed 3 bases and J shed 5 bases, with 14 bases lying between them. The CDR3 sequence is CASSPGLGGNEQYF. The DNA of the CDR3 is TGTGCCAGCTCACCGGGGCTGGGGGGCAACGAGCAGTACTTC.

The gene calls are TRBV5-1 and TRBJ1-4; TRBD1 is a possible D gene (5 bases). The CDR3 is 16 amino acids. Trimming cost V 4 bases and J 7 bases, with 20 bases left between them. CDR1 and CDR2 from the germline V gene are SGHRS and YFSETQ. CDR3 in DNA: TGCGCCAGCAGCCCTATTTTTGGTGGGGCGCGTGAAAAACTGTTTTTT. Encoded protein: CASSPIFGGAREKLFF.

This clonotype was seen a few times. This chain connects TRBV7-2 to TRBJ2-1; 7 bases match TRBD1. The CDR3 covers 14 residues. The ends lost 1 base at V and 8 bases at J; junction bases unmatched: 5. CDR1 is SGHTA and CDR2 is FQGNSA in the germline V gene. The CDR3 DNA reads TGTGCCAGCAGCTTAGATAGGGGGCACGATGAGCAGTTCTTC. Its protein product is CASSLDRGHDEQFF.

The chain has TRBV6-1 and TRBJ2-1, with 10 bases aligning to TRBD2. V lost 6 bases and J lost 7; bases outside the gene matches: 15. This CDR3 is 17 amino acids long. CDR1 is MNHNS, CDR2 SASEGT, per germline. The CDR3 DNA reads TGTGCCAGCAGCGCCTCCAGGGAACTAGCGGGGATAAATGAGCAGTTCTTC. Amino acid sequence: CASSASRELAGINEQFF.

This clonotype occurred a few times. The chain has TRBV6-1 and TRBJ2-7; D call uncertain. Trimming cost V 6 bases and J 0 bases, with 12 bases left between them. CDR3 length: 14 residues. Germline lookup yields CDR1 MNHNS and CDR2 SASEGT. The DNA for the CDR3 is TGTGCCAGCAGGCGTCTGGGCCTCTCCTACGAGCAGTACTTC. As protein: CASRRLGLSYEQYF.

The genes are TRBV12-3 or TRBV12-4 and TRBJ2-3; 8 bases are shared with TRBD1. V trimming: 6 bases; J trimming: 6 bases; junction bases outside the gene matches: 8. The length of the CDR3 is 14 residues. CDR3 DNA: TGTGCCAGCAGGCCCGGACAGGGATACGATACGCAGTATTTT. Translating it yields CASRPGQGYDTQYF.

The CDR3: CASRRTDRVVAGANVLTF. The CDR3 coding sequence is TGTGCCAGCAGACGAACCGACAGGGTTGTCGCTGGGGCCAACGTCCTGACTTTC. The gene calls are TRBV12-3 or TRBV12-4 and TRBJ2-6, with 7 bases that match TRBD1. The CDR3 is 18 amino acids. The junction had 13 bases not matched to a gene; V was cut back by 6 bases and J by 2 bases.

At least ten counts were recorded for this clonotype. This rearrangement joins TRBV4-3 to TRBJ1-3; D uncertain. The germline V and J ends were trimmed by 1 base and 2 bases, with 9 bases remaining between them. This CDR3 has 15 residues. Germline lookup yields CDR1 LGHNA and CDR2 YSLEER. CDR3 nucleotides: TGCGCCAGCAGCCAAGGCGGGATGGCTGGAAACACCATATATTTT. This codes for CASSQGGMAGNTIYF.

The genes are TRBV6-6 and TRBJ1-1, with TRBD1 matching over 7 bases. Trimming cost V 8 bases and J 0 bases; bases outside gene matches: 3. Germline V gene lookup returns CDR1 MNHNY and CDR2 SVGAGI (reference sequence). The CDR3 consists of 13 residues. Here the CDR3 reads CASLGQLNTEAFF. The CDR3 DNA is TGTGCCAGCTTGGGACAGCTGAACACTGAAGCTTTCTTT.